This T cell receptor beta chain was retrieved from a study of radiotherapy plus CTLA-4 blockade in lung cancer. Study context: Patients showed objective responses in under 20% of cases, and disease control was achieved by 31%.

This CDR3 is 12 amino acids long. V shed 6 bases, J shed 7 bases, and the junction held 5 bases outside the gene matches. Per the germline V gene, CDR1 is SGHAT and CDR2 is FQDESV (reference sequence). People whose metastatic non-small-cell lung cancer was chemo-refractory got focal radiation along with CTLA-4 blockade by ipilimumab. Turning to this clone: Its antigen remains unknown.

Study conclusions and caveats: There was expansion of tumor-derived TCR clones in blood after radiotherapy plus ipilimumab.

Here immunoSEQ multiplex PCR was the method, and the copy in TCRdb shows in-frame clones only, minus some. Here the sample spans some 73,000 clones, less than 85% being singletons. The starting material was peripheral blood, obtained from a patient treated with radiotherapy plus ipilimumab. The V gene is TRBV11-1, the J gene TRBJ1-2, with 7 bases that match TRBD1. The receptor was derived from a human donor with non-small cell lung cancer whose response to radiotherapy plus ipilimumab could not be evaluated. The CDR3, as DNA: TGTGCCAGCAGGGAAACAGGGGCTGGCTACACCTTC. This gives the protein CASRETGAGYTF.